This TCR beta chain was retrieved from a study of blood T cell repertoires in COVID-19. Study-wide background: Sources were T cells, B-cell-depleted T cells, or PBMCs; the material itself was cDNA or gDNA.

The CDR3 is made up of 16 amino acids. The germline V gene encodes CDR1 SEHNR and CDR2 FQNEAQ (reference sequence). V lost 0 bases to trimming and J lost 8 bases, with 17 bases between them. The authors' processing: Amplified reference gene primers provided the basis for estimating nucleated cell counts. Profiling relied on immunoSEQ multiplex PCR, and the TCRdb table lists in-frame clones only, not all of them. Clone size and V and J calls were adopted from that table, with D and trimming inferred from the DNA. Here the sample spans over 200,000 clones, about 80% being singletons. All enrollees were roughly 18 to 90 years old and from some 24 US areas. Self-reported history from a screening survey and questionnaire set each donor's cohort.

The source of this sequence is a man in his 60s who had recovered from COVID-19. Sequenced material: PBMCs or T cells enriched from blood (not recorded which). The chain combines TRBV7-9 with TRBJ2-1; tentative D call: TRBD1 (6 bases). The chain's CDR3 is CASSLAGSGVVDEQFF. The CDR3 DNA reads as TGTGCCAGCAGCTTAGCGGGGTCAGGGGTCGTAGATGAGCAGTTCTTC.